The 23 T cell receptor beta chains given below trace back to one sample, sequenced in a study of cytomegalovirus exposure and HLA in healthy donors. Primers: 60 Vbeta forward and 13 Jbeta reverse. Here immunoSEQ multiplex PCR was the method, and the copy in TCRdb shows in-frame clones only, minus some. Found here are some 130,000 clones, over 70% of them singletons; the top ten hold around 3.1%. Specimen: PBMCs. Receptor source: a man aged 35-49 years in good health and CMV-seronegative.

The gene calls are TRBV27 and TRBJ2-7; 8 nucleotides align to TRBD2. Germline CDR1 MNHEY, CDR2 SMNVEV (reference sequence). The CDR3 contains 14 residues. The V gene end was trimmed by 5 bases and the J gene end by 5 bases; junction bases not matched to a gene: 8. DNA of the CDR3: TGTGCCAGCAGTCAACGCCAGCGGGAGAACGAGCAGTACTTC. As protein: CASSQRQRENEQYF.

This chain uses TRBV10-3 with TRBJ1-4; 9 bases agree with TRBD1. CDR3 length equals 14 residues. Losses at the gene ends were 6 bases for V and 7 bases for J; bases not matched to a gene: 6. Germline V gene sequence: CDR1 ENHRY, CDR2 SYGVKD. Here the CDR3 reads CAISPDRGGEKLFF. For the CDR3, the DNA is TGTGCCATCAGCCCGGACAGGGGAGGTGAAAAACTGTTTTTT.

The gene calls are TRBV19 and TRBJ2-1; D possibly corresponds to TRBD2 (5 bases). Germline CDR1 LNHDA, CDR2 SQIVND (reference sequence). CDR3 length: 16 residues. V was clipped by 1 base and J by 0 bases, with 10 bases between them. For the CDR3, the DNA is TGTGCCAGTAGTATAGCACGGACTCGCTCCTACAATGAGCAGTTCTTC. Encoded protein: CASSIARTRSYNEQFF.

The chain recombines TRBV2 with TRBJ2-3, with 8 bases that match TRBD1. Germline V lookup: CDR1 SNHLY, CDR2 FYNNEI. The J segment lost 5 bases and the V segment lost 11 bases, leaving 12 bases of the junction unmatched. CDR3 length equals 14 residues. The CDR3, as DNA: TGTGCCTGCTCCGCCGGCAGGGGGCAAGATACGCAGTATTTT. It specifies CACSAGRGQDTQYF.

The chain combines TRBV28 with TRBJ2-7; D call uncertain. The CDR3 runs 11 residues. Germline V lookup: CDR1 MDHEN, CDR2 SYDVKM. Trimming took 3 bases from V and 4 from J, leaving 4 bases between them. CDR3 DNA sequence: TGTGCCAGCAGTTTCGGTTACGAGCAGTACTTC. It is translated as CASSFGYEQYF.

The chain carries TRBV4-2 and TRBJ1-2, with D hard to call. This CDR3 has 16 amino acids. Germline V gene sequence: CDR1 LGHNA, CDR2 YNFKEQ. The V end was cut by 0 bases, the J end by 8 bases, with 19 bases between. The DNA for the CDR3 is TGTGCCAGCAGCCAAGATCCCTCCCCCCTGGGAGACGGCTACACCTTC. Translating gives CASSQDPSPLGDGYTF.

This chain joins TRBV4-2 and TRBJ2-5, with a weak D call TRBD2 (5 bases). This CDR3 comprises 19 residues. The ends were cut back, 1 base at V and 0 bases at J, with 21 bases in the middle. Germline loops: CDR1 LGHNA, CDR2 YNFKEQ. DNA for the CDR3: TGTGCCAGCAGCCAAGTACTTACAAAATACCGCGGGTACCAAGAGACCCAGTACTTC. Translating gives CASSQVLTKYRGYQETQYF.

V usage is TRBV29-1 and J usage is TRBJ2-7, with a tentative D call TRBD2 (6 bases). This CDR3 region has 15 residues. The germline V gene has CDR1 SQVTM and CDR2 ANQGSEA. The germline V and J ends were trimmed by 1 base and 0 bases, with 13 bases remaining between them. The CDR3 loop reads CSVEASGGSSYEQYF. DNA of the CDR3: TGCAGCGTTGAAGCTTCTGGGGGGAGCTCCTACGAGCAGTACTTC.

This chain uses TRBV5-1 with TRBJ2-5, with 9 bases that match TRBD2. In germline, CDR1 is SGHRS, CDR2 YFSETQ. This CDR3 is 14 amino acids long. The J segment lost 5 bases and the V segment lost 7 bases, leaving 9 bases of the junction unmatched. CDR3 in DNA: TGCGCCAGCGGCCAGCGGGGGGCACGGGAGACCCAGTACTTC. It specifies CASGQRGARETQYF. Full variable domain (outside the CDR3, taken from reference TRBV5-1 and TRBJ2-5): KAGVTQTPRYLIKTRGQQVTLSCSPISGHRSVSWYQQTPGQGLQFLFEYFSETQRNKGNFPGRFSGRQFSNSRSEMNVSTLELGDSALYLCASGQRGARETQYFGPGTRLLVL.

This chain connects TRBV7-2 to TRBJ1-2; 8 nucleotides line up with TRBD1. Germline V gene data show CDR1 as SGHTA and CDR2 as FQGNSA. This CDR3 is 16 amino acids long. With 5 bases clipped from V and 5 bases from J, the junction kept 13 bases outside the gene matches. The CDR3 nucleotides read TGTGCCAGCAGCCGTACCTTTGGGACAGGAATTTATGGCTACACCTTC. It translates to CASSRTFGTGIYGYTF.

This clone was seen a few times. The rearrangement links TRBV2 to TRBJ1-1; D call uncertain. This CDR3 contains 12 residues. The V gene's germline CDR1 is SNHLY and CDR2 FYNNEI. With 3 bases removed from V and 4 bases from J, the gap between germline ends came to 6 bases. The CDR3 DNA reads TGTGCCAGCAGTGACGGGAGCACTGAAGCTTTCTTT. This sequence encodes CASSDGSTEAFF.

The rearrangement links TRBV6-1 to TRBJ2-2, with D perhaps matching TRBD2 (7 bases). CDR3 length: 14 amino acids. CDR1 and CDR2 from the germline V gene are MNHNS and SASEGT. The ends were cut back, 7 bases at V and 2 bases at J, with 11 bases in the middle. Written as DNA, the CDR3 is TGTGCCAGCAAGCGGGACACAAACACCGGGGAGCTGTTTTTT. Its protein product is CASKRDTNTGELFF.

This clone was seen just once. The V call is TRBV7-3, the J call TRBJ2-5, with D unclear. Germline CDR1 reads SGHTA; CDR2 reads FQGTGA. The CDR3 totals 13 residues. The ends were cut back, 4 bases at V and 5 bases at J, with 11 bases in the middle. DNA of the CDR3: TGTGCCAGCAGCTATAATAGTCGGGAGACCCAGTACTTC. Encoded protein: CASSYNSRETQYF.

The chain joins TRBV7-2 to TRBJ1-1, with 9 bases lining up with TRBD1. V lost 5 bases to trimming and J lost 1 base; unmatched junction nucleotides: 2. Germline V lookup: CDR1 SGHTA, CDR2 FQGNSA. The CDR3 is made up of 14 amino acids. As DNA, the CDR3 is TGTGCCAGCAGCCGGGGACAGGGGAACACTGAAGCTTTCTTT. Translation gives CASSRGQGNTEAFF.

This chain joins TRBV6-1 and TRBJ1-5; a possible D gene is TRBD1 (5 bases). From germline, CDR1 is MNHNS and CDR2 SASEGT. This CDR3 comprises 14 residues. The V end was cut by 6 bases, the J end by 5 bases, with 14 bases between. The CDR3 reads CASRGGARHQPQHF. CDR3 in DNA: TGTGCCAGCAGAGGAGGGGCGCGGCATCAGCCCCAGCATTTT.

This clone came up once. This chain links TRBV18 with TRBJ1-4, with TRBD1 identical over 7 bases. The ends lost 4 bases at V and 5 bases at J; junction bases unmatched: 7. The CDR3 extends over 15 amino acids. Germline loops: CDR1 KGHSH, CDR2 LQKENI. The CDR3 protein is CASSQGQKLNEKLFF. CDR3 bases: TGTGCCAGCTCACAGGGACAGAAACTGAATGAAAAACTGTTTTTT.

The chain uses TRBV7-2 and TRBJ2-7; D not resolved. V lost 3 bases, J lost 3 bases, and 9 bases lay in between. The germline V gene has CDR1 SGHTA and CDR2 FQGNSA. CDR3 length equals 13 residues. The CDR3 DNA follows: TGTGCCAGCAGCTTGGCCCGAAGCTACGAGCAGTACTTC. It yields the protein CASSLARSYEQYF. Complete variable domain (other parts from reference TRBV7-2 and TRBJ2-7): GAGVSQSPSNKVTEKGKDVELRCDPISGHTALYWYRQSLGQGLEFLIYFQGNSAPDKSGLPSDRFSAERTGGSVSTLTIQRTQQEDSAVYLCASSLARSYEQYFGPGTRLTVT.

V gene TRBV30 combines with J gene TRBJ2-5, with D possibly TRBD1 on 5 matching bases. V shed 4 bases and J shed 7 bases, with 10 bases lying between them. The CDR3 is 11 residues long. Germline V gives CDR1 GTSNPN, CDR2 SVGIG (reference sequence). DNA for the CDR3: TGTGCCTGGAACGGTGGGGCGACCCAGTACTTC. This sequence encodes CAWNGGATQYF.

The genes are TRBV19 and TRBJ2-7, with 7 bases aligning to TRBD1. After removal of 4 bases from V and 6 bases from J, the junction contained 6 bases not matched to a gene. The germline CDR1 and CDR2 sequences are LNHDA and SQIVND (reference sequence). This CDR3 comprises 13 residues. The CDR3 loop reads CASSTTGTGEQYF. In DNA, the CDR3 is TGTGCCAGTAGTACGACAGGGACGGGCGAGCAGTACTTC.

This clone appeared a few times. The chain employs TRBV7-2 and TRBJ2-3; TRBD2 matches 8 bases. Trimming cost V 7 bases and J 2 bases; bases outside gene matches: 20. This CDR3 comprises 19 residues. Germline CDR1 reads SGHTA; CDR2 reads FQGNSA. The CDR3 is CASIKKGVGSGVTTDTQYF. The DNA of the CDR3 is TGTGCCAGCATCAAAAAGGGGGTCGGTAGCGGGGTAACCACAGATACGCAGTATTTT.

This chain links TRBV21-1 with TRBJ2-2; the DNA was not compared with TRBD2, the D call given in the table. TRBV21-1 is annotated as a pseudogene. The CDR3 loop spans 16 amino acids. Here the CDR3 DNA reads TGTGCCAGCAGCAAACTAGCGGGGGGGAACACCGGGGAGCTGTTTTTT. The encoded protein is CASSKLAGGNTGELFF.

CDR3 DNA: TGTGCCAGCAGCTTCGGACAGGGGAACGAGCAGTACTTC. It yields the protein CASSFGQGNEQYF. The chain uses TRBV7-3 and TRBJ2-7, with TRBD1 matching 9 bases. J was trimmed by 5 bases and V by 3 bases; bases with no gene match: 2. Germline CDR1 SGHTA, CDR2 FQGTGA. The CDR3 contains 13 residues. The full variable domain, completed using reference TRBV7-3 and TRBJ2-7, is GAGVSQTPSNKVTEKGKYVELRCDPISGHTALYWYRQSLGQGPEFLIYFQGTGAADDSGLPNDRFFAVRPEGSVSTLKIQRTERGDSAVYLCASSFGQGNEQYFGPGTRLTVT.

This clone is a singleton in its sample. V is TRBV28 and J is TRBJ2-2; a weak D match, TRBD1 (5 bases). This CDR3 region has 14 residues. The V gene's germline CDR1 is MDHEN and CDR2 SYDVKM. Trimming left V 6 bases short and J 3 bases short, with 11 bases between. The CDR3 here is CASSIRAYTGELFF. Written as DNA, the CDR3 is TGTGCCAGCAGCATCAGGGCCTACACCGGGGAGCTGTTTTTT.